One and the same sample provided the 5 T cell receptor beta chains below, sequenced in a study of neoadjuvant nivolumab and ipilimumab in lung cancer. Assay used: immunoSEQ multiplex PCR; TCRdb lists only in-frame clones, some missing. The sample lists about 7,000 clones, around four fifths occurring once. The sample was tumor tissue, taken after neoadjuvant nivolumab, alone or with ipilimumab, at or shortly before surgery. The receptors shown here come from an adult with non-small cell lung cancer.

This clone was seen once. This CDR3 is CASSFNRGTEAFF. Written as DNA, the CDR3 is TGCGCCAGCAGCTTTAACAGAGGCACTGAAGCTTTCTTT. The chain employs TRBV5-1 and TRBJ1-1; D is uncertain. The CDR3 has 13 amino acids. CDR1 SGHRS and CDR2 YFSETQ come from the germline V gene. V was shortened by 2 bases and J by 4 bases, with 9 bases between the two germline ends.

CDR3 loop: CASSQVTSGGMSSYEQYF. The CDR3 nucleotides read TGCGCCAGCAGCCAAGTGACTAGCGGGGGCATGAGCTCCTACGAGCAGTACTTC. This chain connects TRBV4-1 to TRBJ2-7; 12 nucleotides align to TRBD2. The J segment lost 0 bases and the V segment lost 1 base, leaving 7 bases of the junction unmatched. Per germline, CDR1 MGHRA and CDR2 YSYEKL. CDR3 length: 18 amino acids.

The chain joins TRBV9 to TRBJ1-2; D is undetermined. Germline V CDR1 and CDR2: SGDLS, YYNGEE. CDR3 length: 16 amino acids. V was cut by 0 bases and J by 0 bases, with 12 bases left in between. CDR3 protein: CASSVEPTGTNYGYTF. The CDR3 coding sequence is TGTGCCAGCAGCGTAGAACCTACGGGAACTAACTATGGCTACACCTTC.

The chain has TRBV7-8 and TRBJ2-5, with TRBD1 matching 7 bases. Per germline, CDR1 SGHVS and CDR2 FQNEAQ. This CDR3 contains 15 residues. After removal of 5 bases from V and 4 bases from J, the junction contained 10 bases not matched to a gene. CDR3 region: CASSHVQGETETQYF. The CDR3 coding sequence is TGTGCCAGCAGCCACGTTCAGGGGGAAACAGAGACCCAGTACTTC.

This sequence joins TRBV9 and TRBJ2-1; D might be TRBD2 (5 bases). The CDR3 is 13 residues long. Germline CDR1 SGDLS, CDR2 YYNGEE. V was trimmed by 3 bases and J by 5 bases, leaving 9 bases between them. The CDR3 reads CASSETTNNEQFF. CDR3 bases: TGTGCCAGCAGCGAGACTACTAACAATGAGCAGTTCTTC.